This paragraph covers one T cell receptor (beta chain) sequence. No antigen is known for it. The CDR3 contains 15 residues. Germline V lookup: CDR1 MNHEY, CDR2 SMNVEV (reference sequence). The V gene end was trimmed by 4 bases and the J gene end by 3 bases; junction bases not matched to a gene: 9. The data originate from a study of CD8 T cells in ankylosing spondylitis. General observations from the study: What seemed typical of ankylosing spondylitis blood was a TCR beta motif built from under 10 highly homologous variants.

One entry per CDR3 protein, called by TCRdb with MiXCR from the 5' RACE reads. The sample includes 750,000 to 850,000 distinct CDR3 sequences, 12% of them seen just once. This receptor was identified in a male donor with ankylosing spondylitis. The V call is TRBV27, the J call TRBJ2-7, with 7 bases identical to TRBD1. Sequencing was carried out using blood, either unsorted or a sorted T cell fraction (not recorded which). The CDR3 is CASSSPGQKFYEQYF. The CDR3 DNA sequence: TGTGCCAGCAGTTCACCGGGACAGAAATTCTACGAGCAGTACTTC.